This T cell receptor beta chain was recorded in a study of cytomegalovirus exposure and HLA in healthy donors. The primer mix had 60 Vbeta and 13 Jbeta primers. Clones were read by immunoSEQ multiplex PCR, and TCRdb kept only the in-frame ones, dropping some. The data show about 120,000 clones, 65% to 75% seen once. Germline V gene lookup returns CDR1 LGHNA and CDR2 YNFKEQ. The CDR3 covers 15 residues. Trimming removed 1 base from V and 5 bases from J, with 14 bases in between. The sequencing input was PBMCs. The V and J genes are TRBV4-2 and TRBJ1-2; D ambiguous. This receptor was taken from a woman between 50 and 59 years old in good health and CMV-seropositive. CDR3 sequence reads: CASSQVAGVRYGYTF. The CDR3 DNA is TGTGCCAGCAGCCAAGTAGCGGGAGTGCGGTATGGCTACACCTTC.